The clone carrying this TCR beta chain was observed a few times. Its antigen is currently unknown. TCRdb's copy holds only in-frame clones and misses some; the assay was immunoSEQ multiplex PCR. Among about 980,000 clones, roughly 72% were seen once, and the ten largest hold roughly 1.5%. With 3 bases clipped from V and 2 bases from J, the junction kept 8 bases outside the gene matches. This CDR3 comprises 16 residues. CDR1 and CDR2 from the germline V gene are KGHSH and LQKENI. The sample belongs to a study of shared clonotypes between healthy human individuals. Turning to the study itself: Donors were a couple of women and three men aged 18 to 49. Study results and limitations: Compared with memory subsets, naive subsets generally had larger estimated richness.

Both subsets, CD45RA+ naive and CD45RA-negative memory, were split from the CD4+ cells. The rearrangement uses TRBV18 and TRBJ2-7, with TRBD1 matching 9 bases. The sequenced sample consisted of memory CD4+ T cells sorted from blood. Subset noted: CD45RA-negative fraction. This TCR was sampled from a man younger than 35 in good health. The CDR3 spells CASSPPGTGSTYEQYF. In DNA, the CDR3 is TGTGCCAGCTCACCCCCCGGGACAGGGTCTACCTACGAGCAGTACTTC.